These T cell receptor beta chains were read from a single sample in a study of blood T cell repertoires in COVID-19. The data were produced by immunoSEQ multiplex PCR, yet TCRdb's version contains in-frame clones alone and is incomplete. This sample yields tens of thousands of clones, of which about 80% are seen a single time; 25% to 30% belongs to the top ten. The sample consisted of peripheral blood. These receptors all come from a human donor in a cohort sampled during active COVID-19. Both conserved end residues are part of each CDR3. D genes are given only for firm matches. Where a row states a size, it is once, few, many or the class of an expanded clone; other rows omit it.

J gene | clone size | V gene | D gene | CDR3 protein | CDR3 DNA
TRBJ2-5 | - | TRBV7-3 | - | CASSPGGQEETQYF | TGTGCCAGCAGCCCGGGGGGCCAGGAAGAGACCCAGTACTTC
TRBJ1-6 | - | TRBV7-9 | TRBD1 | CASSKRDSLVDSPLHF | TGTGCCAGCAGCAAGAGGGACAGTTTAGTAGATTCACCCCTCCACTTT
TRBJ2-7 | - | TRBV13 | TRBD1 | CASSTSGTGIPYEQYF | TGTGCCAGCAGCACGAGTGGGACAGGGATCCCATACGAGCAGTACTTC
TRBJ1-1 | - | TRBV7-9 | - | CASSGEMNTEAFF | TGTGCCAGCAGCGGAGAGATGAACACTGAAGCTTTCTTT
TRBJ1-2 | - | TRBV19 | TRBD1 | CASTDRDYGYTF | TGTGCCAGCACCGACAGGGACTATGGCTACACCTTC
TRBJ2-7 | - | TRBV29-1 | TRBD1 | CSVEDDDRGSYEQYF | TGCAGCGTTGAAGATGACGACAGGGGGTCGTACGAGCAGTACTTC
TRBJ1-2 | once | TRBV4-1 | - | CASSQDRMAGGHGYTF | TGCGCCAGCAGCCAAGATCGGATGGCCGGCGGTCATGGCTACACCTTC
TRBJ2-1 | once | TRBV5-1 | - | CASSSLSGHYNEQFF | TGCGCCAGCAGCTCCCTCAGCGGGCACTACAATGAGCAGTTCTTC
TRBJ2-1 | - | TRBV27 | TRBD2 | CASSLASGGWYEQFF | TGTGCCAGCAGTTTGGCTAGCGGGGGTTGGTATGAGCAGTTCTTC
TRBJ2-7 | - | TRBV5-1 | TRBD1 | CASRQGVSEQYF | TGCGCCAGCAGACAGGGGGTGAGCGAGCAGTACTTC
TRBJ2-5 | - | TRBV6-5 | TRBD1 | CASSYSGQTPQETQYF | TGTGCCAGCAGTTACTCGGGACAGACGCCTCAAGAGACCCAGTACTTC
TRBJ2-7 | - | TRBV27 | - | CATRPAGAAPSYEQYF | TGTGCCACCCGGCCGGCGGGGGCCGCTCCCTCCTACGAGCAGTACTTC
TRBJ1-4 | - | TRBV25-1 | - | CASSDPHATHEKLFF | TGTGCCAGCAGTGACCCCCACGCCACTCATGAAAAACTGTTTTTT
TRBJ2-7 | few | TRBV4-1 | TRBD2 | CASSQDPAGDYEQYF | TGCGCCAGCAGCCAAGATCCCGCGGGGGACTACGAGCAGTACTTC
TRBJ1-6 | once | TRBV9 | - | CASSDSSYNSPLHF | TGTGCCAGCAGCGACAGCTCCTATAATTCACCCCTCCACTTT
TRBJ2-5 | - | TRBV11-3 | TRBD1 | CASSFGGTGGQETQYF | TGTGCCAGCAGCTTCGGGGGAACAGGGGGTCAAGAGACCCAGTACTTC
TRBJ2-7 | - | TRBV10-2 | TRBD1 | CASRLQGTINEQYF | TGCGCCAGCCGACTACAGGGGACAATTAACGAGCAGTACTTC
TRBJ1-4 | - | TRBV5-4 | TRBD1 | CASSSGQINEKLFF | TGTGCCAGCAGCTCGGGACAGATTAATGAAAAACTGTTTTTT
TRBJ2-7 | once | TRBV10-3 | TRBD1 | CATRLGQGDYEQYF | TGTGCCACCCGCTTGGGGCAGGGGGACTACGAGCAGTACTTC
TRBJ2-1 | once | TRBV18 | - | CASSPISGIRRDNEQFF | TGTGCCAGCTCACCAATCTCCGGCATCCGGAGGGACAATGAGCAGTTCTTC
TRBJ2-5 | - | TRBV7-3 | - | CASSLIQGRETQYF | TGTGCCAGCAGCTTAATTCAGGGGCGGGAGACCCAGTACTTC
TRBJ2-3 | - | TRBV18 | TRBD2 | CASSPTFLTSGGAGDTQYF | TGTGCCAGCTCCCCAACCTTCCTTACTAGCGGGGGGGCCGGAGATACGCAGTATTTT
TRBJ2-3 | - | TRBV28 | TRBD1 | CASRSGTGGLNTQYF | TGTGCCAGCAGATCCGGGACAGGGGGCTTGAATACGCAGTATTTT
TRBJ2-3 | - | TRBV7-3 | - | CASSPHRESTDTQYF | TGTGCCAGCAGCCCCCACAGGGAATCCACAGATACGCAGTATTTT
TRBJ1-1 | - | TRBV4-3 | - | CASSQSRGDEAFF | TGCGCCAGCAGCCAATCCCGAGGTGATGAAGCTTTCTTT
TRBJ2-3 | - | TRBV19 | - | CASSIRGGGSGGTDTQYF | TGTGCCAGTAGTATCCGGGGAGGGGGTTCCGGGGGCACAGATACGCAGTATTTT
TRBJ2-3 | - | TRBV2 | - | CASSELWSSTDTQYF | TGTGCCAGCAGTGAGTTGTGGAGTAGCACAGATACGCAGTATTTT
TRBJ1-2 | once | TRBV4-3 | TRBD1 | CASSQEADRGLGYTF | TGCGCCAGCAGCCAAGAGGCGGACAGGGGATTAGGCTACACCTTC
TRBJ1-6 | few | TRBV10-3 | - | CAISEAGARYNSPLHF | TGTGCCATCAGTGAGGCGGGGGCGCGGTATAATTCACCCCTCCACTTT
TRBJ2-1 | few | TRBV5-1 | - | CASSRSGTTYNEQFF | TGCGCCAGCAGCCGATCCGGGACAACCTACAATGAGCAGTTCTTC
TRBJ2-5 | - | TRBV10-3 | TRBD2 | CAISEAGGPRVETQYF | TGTGCCATCAGTGAAGCGGGGGGGCCGAGGGTGGAGACCCAGTACTTC
TRBJ2-7 | - | TRBV7-2 | TRBD1 | CASSSYSVGGQGNEQYF | TGTGCCAGCAGCTCTTATAGTGTCGGGGGACAGGGTAACGAGCAGTACTTC
TRBJ2-2 | - | TRBV5-5 | TRBD1 | CASSLTGTGGLGELFF | TGTGCCAGCAGCTTGACTGGGACAGGGGGCCTCGGGGAGCTGTTTTTT